The 8 T cell receptor beta chains below all came from one sample that was sequenced in a study of control samples from healthy donors and cancer patients. This table comes from immunoSEQ multiplex PCR, and its TCRdb copy is limited to in-frame clones, with some not included. The table includes 100,000 to 150,000 clones, approximately 90% detected once. Specimen: blood. The receptors come from a man aged 18 to 30 in good health.

The gene calls are TRBV5-6 and TRBJ2-7; D may be TRBD2 (6 bases). This CDR3 contains 14 residues. Trimming left V 0 bases short and J 0 bases short, with 7 bases between. The germline gives CDR1 SGHDT, CDR2 YYEEEE. Here the CDR3 reads CASSLAGSSYEQYF. CDR3 nucleotide sequence: TGTGCCAGCAGCTTGGCCGGGAGCTCCTACGAGCAGTACTTC.

The chain links TRBV7-2 to TRBJ2-5; D gene ambiguous. Per the germline V gene, CDR1 is SGHTA and CDR2 is FQGNSA. Trimming removed 4 bases from V and 10 bases from J, with 16 bases in between. The CDR3 has 13 residues. The CDR3 spells CASSSINRRRQYF. The CDR3 DNA sequence: TGTGCCAGCAGCTCGATAAATAGGAGACGCCAGTACTTC. The entire variable domain, with the rest obtained from reference TRBV7-2 and TRBJ2-5, is as follows: GAGVSQSPSNKVTEKGKDVELRCDPISGHTALYWYRQSLGQGLEFLIYFQGNSAPDKSGLPSDRFSAERTGGSVSTLTIQRTQQEDSAVYLCASSSINRRRQYFGPGTRLLVL.

This CDR3 reads CASSAGQGDGDTQYF. For the CDR3, the DNA is TGTGCCAGCAGCGCAGGACAGGGGGACGGAGATACGCAGTATTTT. The chain recombines TRBV7-9 with TRBJ2-3; 10 nucleotides match TRBD1. The trim removed 5 bases at V and 5 bases at J, leaving 7 bases unmatched. The length of the CDR3 is 15 residues. From germline, CDR1 is SEHNR and CDR2 FQNEAQ (reference sequence).

V is TRBV10-2 and J is TRBJ1-4; 8 nucleotides agree with TRBD1. The junction had 14 bases not matched to a gene; V was cut back by 8 bases and J by 3 bases. CDR1 is WSHSY, CDR2 SAAADI, per germline. This CDR3 contains 17 residues. CDR3 in amino acids: CASFPGGPQRANEKLFF. For the CDR3, the DNA is TGCGCCAGCTTCCCAGGGGGCCCTCAACGAGCTAATGAAAAACTGTTTTTT.

The chain uses TRBV4-1 and TRBJ2-5, with D uncertain. V lost 5 bases and J 3 bases, leaving 19 bases between the germline ends. The CDR3 totals 16 residues. Germline-derived CDR1 and CDR2 are MGHRA and YSYEKL. Here the CDR3 DNA reads TGCGCCAGCAGCTCCCTACTCCTTTATGAAAAAGAGACCCAGTACTTC. Its translation is CASSSLLLYEKETQYF.

The chain employs TRBV30 and TRBJ2-1; 7 bases align to TRBD1. The CDR3 length is 14 residues. V was clipped by 5 bases and J by 1 base; unmatched bases: 5. Germline CDR1 reads GTSNPN; CDR2 reads SVGIG (reference sequence). CDR3 nucleotides: TGTGCCTGGGCAGGGGGTAGTTCCTACAATGAGCAGTTCTTC. Translation: CAWAGGSSYNEQFF.

This clone was counted once. The rearrangement uses TRBV6-4 and TRBJ1-1; D call uncertain. The CDR3 is 13 residues long. V lost 4 bases and J lost 1, with 7 bases in between. Germline V gene sequence: CDR1 MRHNA, CDR2 SNTAGT. This CDR3 is CASSVSENTEAFF. CDR3 nucleotides: TGTGCCAGCAGTGTATCAGAGAACACTGAAGCTTTCTTT.

The V call is TRBV19, the J call TRBJ1-2, with D possibly matching TRBD1 (6 bases). From germline, CDR1 is LNHDA and CDR2 SQIVND (reference sequence). The CDR3 has 12 amino acids. Deletions cut 7 bases from V and 4 bases from J, with 10 bases between. CDR3 DNA: TGTGCCAGTACTACAGGGAGCTATGGCTACACCTTC. Its translation: CASTTGSYGYTF. Using reference TRBV19 and TRBJ1-2 for the parts outside the CDR3, the full variable domain is DGGITQSPKYLFRKEGQNVTLSCEQNLNHDAMYWYRQDPGQGLRLIYYSQIVNDFQKGDIAEGYSVSREKKESFPLTVTSAQKNPTAFYLCASTTGSYGYTFGSGTRLTVV.